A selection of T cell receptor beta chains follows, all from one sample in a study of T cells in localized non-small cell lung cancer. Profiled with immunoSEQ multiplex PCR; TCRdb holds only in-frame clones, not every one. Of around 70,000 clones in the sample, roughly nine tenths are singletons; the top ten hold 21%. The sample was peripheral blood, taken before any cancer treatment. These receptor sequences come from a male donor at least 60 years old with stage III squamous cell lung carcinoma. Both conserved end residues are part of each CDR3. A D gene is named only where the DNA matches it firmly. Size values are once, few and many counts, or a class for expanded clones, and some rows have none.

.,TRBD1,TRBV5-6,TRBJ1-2,CASNEFYRGPLLYGYTF,TGTGCCAGCAACGAGTTTTACAGGGGGCCACTCCTCTATGGCTACACCTTC
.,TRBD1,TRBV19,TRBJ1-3,CASSPDRRRRNTIYF,TGTGCCAGTAGCCCGGACAGGCGACGACGTAACACCATATATTTT
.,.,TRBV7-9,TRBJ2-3,CASSLALAFDTQYF,TGTGCCAGCAGCTTGGCTCTCGCGTTCGATACGCAGTATTTT
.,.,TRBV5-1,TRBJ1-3,CASSLEGVVTGNTIYF,TGCGCCAGCAGCTTGGAGGGGGTAGTTACTGGAAACACCATATATTTT
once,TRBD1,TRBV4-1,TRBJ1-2,CASSQLDRVGYRYGYTF,TGCGCCAGCAGCCAATTGGACAGGGTGGGGTATAGATATGGCTACACCTTC
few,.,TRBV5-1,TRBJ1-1,CASSFPGHPEAFF,TGCGCCAGCAGCTTTCCGGGACACCCTGAAGCTTTCTTT
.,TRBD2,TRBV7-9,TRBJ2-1,CASSRSGGRNEQFF,TGTGCCAGCAGTCGTAGCGGGGGTAGAAATGAGCAGTTCTTC
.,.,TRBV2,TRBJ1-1,CASSRTLVTEAFF,TGTGCCAGCAGCCGGACCCTCGTGACTGAAGCTTTCTTT
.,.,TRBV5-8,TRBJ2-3,CASSFTLNTQYF,TGTGCCAGCAGCTTCACATTGAATACGCAGTATTTT
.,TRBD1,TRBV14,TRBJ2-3,CASSQLTGGTDTQYF,TGTGCCAGCAGCCAACTGACAGGGGGGACAGATACGCAGTATTTT
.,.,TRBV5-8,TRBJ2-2,CASSEGTSDGELFF,TGTGCCAGCAGCGAAGGGACATCCGACGGGGAGCTGTTTTTT
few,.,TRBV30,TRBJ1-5,CAWTHRADQPQHF,TGTGCCTGGACACACAGGGCAGATCAGCCCCAGCATTTT
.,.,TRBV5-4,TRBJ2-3,CASSNVSTDTQYF,TGTGCCAGCAGCAATGTGAGCACAGATACGCAGTATTTT
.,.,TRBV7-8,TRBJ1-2,CASSPSPGTPLARYGYTF,TGTGCCAGCAGCCCCTCCCCCGGGACTCCCTTGGCTCGGTATGGCTACACCTTC
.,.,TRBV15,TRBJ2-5,CATSRGLYQETQYF,TGTGCCACCAGCAGAGGCTTGTACCAAGAGACCCAGTACTTC
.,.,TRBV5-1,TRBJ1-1,CASSLPRGSTEAFF,TGCGCCAGCAGCTTGCCCAGGGGTTCCACTGAAGCTTTCTTT